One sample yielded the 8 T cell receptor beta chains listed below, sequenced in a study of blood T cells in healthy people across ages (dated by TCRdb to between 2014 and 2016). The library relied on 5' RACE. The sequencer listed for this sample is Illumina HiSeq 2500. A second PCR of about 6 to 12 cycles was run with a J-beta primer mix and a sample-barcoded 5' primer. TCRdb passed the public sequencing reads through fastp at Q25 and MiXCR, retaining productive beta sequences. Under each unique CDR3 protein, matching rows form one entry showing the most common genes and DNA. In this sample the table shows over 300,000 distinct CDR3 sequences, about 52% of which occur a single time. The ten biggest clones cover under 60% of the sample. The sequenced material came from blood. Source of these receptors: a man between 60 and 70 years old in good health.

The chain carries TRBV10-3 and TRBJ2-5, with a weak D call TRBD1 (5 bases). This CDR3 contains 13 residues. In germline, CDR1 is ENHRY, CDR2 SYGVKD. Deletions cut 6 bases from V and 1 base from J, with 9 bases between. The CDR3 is CAIRPTAQETQYF. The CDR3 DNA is TGTGCCATCAGACCGACAGCCCAAGAGACCCAGTACTTC.

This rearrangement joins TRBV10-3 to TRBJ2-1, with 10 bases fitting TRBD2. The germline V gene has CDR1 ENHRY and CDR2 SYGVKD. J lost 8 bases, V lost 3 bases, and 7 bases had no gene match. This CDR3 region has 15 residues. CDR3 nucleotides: TGTGCCATCAGTGACCCTAGCGGGAGTTTGGATGAGCAGTTCTTC. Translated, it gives CAISDPSGSLDEQFF.

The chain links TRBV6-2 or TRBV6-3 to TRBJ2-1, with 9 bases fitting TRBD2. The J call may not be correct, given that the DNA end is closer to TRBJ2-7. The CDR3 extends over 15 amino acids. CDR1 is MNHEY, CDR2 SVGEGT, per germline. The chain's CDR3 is CASSALAGLYNEQYF. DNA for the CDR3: TGTGCCAGCAGTGCCCTAGCGGGGCTCTACAATGAGCAGTACTTC.

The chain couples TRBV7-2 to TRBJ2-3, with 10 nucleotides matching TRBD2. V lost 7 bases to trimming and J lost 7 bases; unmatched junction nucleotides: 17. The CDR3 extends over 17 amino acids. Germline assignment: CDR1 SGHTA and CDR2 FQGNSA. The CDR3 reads CASTKGSSGSPSNTQYF. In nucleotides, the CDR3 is TGTGCCAGCACCAAGGGATCTAGCGGGAGCCCCTCCAATACGCAGTATTTT. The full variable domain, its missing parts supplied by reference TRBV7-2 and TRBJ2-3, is GAGVSQSPSNKVTEKGKDVELRCDPISGHTALYWYRQSLGQGLEFLIYFQGNSAPDKSGLPSDRFSAERTGGSVSTLTIQRTQQEDSAVYLCASTKGSSGSPSNTQYFGPGTRLTVL.

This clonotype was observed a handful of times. The CDR3 nucleotides read TGTGCCAGCAGGAGCCTTTACGAGCAGTACTTC. Its protein is CASRSLYEQYF. The rearrangement joins TRBV2 to TRBJ2-7; no definite D call. CDR3 length: 11 amino acids. V was shortened by 6 bases and J by 4 bases, with 7 bases between the two germline ends. CDR1 and CDR2 (germline): SNHLY, FYNNEI.

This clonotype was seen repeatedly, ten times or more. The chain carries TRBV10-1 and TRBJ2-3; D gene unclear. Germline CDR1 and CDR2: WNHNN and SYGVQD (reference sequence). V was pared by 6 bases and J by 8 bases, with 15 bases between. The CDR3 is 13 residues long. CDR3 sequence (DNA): TGCGCCAGCAGCACCGGGCCCACCGGTACGCAGTATTTT. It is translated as CASSTGPTGTQYF.

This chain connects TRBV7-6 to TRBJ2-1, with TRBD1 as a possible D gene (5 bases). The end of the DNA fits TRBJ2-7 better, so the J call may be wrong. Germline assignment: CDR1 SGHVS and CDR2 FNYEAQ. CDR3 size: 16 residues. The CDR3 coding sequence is TGTGCCAGCAGCTTAGTGGTGGGGCACTCCTACAATGAGCAGTACTTC. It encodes CASSLVVGHSYNEQYF.

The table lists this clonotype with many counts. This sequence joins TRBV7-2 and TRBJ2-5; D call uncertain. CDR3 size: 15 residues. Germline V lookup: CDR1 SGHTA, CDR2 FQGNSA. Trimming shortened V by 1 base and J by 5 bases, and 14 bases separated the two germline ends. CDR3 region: CASSLVPYSMETQYF. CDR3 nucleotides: TGTGCCAGCAGCTTAGTCCCCTATTCGATGGAGACCCAGTACTTC.